Presented here are 2 T cell receptor beta chains from one specimen sequenced in a study of response to subunit inactivated influenza vaccine. TCRdb redid the calling of the RT-PCR reads with MiXCR, one entry per CDR3 protein. Here the sample spans about 240,000 distinct CDR3 sequences, 9.5% to 15% being singletons. The sample consisted of non-naive T cells sorted from PBMCs, taken roughly 2 weeks before vaccination. These receptors were taken from a man over 45 who received an inactivated influenza vaccine.

The rearrangement joins TRBV18 to TRBJ1-3, with a tentative D call TRBD1 (6 bases). The CDR3 covers 17 residues. Looked up from germline, CDR1 is KGHSH and CDR2 is LQKENI. Trimming left V 3 bases short and J 0 bases short, with 15 bases between. The CDR3 DNA is TGTGCCAGCTCACCCAACCCGGGACAACGCTCTGGAAACACCATATATTTT. It translates to CASSPNPGQRSGNTIYF.

The gene calls are TRBV7-9 and TRBJ1-2, with D tentatively TRBD1 (6 bases). Trimming removed 0 bases at V and 7 bases at J, with 12 bases between. The CDR3 spans 14 residues. From germline, CDR1 is SEHNR and CDR2 FQNEAQ (reference sequence). The CDR3 coding sequence is TGTGCCAGCAGCTTAGCAGACACGGGGGCTGGCTACACCTTC. Protein product: CASSLADTGAGYTF.